This TCR beta chain is from a study of blood T cell repertoires in COVID-19. Study background: PBMCs, B-cell-depleted T cells, or T cells provided the cDNA or gDNA that made up the material.

Libraries were prepared by immunoSEQ multiplex PCR; TCRdb keeps only in-frame clonotypes and omits some of them. The sample contains about 310,000 clones, around nine tenths of which appear only once. Individuals drawn from approximately 26 US areas were about 18 to 89 years old. Participants were placed into cohorts based on the clinical history they reported. Germline V gene data show CDR1 as KGHSH and CDR2 as LQKENI. With 6 bases clipped from V and 0 bases from J, the junction kept 4 bases outside the gene matches. This CDR3 has 14 amino acids. The sample was PBMCs or T cells enriched from blood (not recorded which). J is TRBJ1-2 and V is TRBV18; 7 bases match TRBD1. The receptor was isolated from a man in his fifties or sixties who had recovered from COVID-19. Here the CDR3 reads CASSPGTANYGYTF. CDR3 sequence (DNA): TGTGCCAGCTCCCCCGGGACAGCTAACTATGGCTACACCTTC.